This T cell receptor (beta chain) stems from a study of T cell repertoires in cytomegalovirus infection. Germline V CDR1 and CDR2: SEHNR, FQNEAQ (reference sequence). V dropped 6 bases and J dropped 8 bases, with 13 bases sitting between them. The CDR3 extends over 12 amino acids. Each CDR3 protein gets one entry after TCRdb re-called the reads with MiXCR. The table records 150,000 to 200,000 distinct CDR3 sequences, about 20% of them present only once. This clonotype came up a few times. Its antigen is not known. The sample here was CD8+ T cells from cultured PBMCs, taken from culture after CMV antigen stimulation. This clonotype was sampled from a human donor in good health (CMV status not recorded). Some clones in this sample may be carry-over from other donors' samples. This chain uses TRBV7-9 with TRBJ1-2; D unresolved. As DNA, the CDR3 is TGTGCCAGCAGGCGGACTAAGGAGGGCTACACCTTC. This translates into CASRRTKEGYTF.